Listed here are 10 T cell receptor beta chains from one sample, sequenced in a study of tumour-infiltrating T cells in Burkitt lymphoma. Measured with immunoSEQ multiplex PCR; TCRdb has only the in-frame clones, and not every one. The table lists several thousand clones, around 15% of them singletons. The source material was tumor tissue. Source of these receptors: a human donor with diffuse large B-cell lymphoma. Some clones in this sample may be carry-over from other donors' samples.

In this sample, this clone turned up a few times. The CDR3 region has the DNA TGTGCCAGTAGTATAGATTCTACGGCCTATAATTCACCCCTCCACTTT. Its protein is CASSIDSTAYNSPLHF. V usage is TRBV19 and J usage is TRBJ1-6; D uncertain. The length of the CDR3 is 16 residues. Germline CDR1 reads LNHDA; CDR2 reads SQIVND (reference sequence). V lost 0 bases, J lost 2 bases, and 8 bases lay in between.

Only a few counts were recorded for this clone. J is TRBJ1-1 and V is TRBV19; maybe TRBD1 (6 bases). CDR1 and CDR2 from the germline V gene are LNHDA and SQIVND (reference sequence). The V and J ends lost 5 bases and 1 base respectively, with 17 bases between them. The CDR3 has 16 amino acids. CDR3 sequence: CASSLHQSTGNTEAFF. Here the CDR3 DNA reads TGTGCCAGTAGTCTACACCAGTCGACAGGGAACACTGAAGCTTTCTTT. Full variable domain (outside the CDR3, taken from reference TRBV19 and TRBJ1-1): DGGITQSPKYLFRKEGQNVTLSCEQNLNHDAMYWYRQDPGQGLRLIYYSQIVNDFQKGDIAEGYSVSREKKESFPLTVTSAQKNPTAFYLCASSLHQSTGNTEAFFGQGTRLTVV.

In DNA, the CDR3 is TGTGCCAGCAGCGCACAGGGTGACGAGCAGTACTTC. Its protein is CASSAQGDEQYF. The chain combines TRBV7-9 with TRBJ2-7; TRBD1 is a possible D gene (6 bases). Germline CDR1 and CDR2: SEHNR and FQNEAQ (reference sequence). The CDR3 contains 12 residues. Trimming cost V 5 bases and J 5 bases, with 10 bases left between them. Filled out from reference TRBV7-9 and TRBJ2-7, the complete variable domain reads DTGVSQNPRHKITKRGQNVTFRCDPISEHNRLYWYRQTLGQGPEFLTYFQNEAQLEKSRLLSDRFSAERPKGSFSTLEIQRTEQGDSAMYLCASSAQGDEQYFGPGTRLTVT.

This clone was observed a handful of times. The chain couples TRBV7-9 to TRBJ1-4; 7 bases are a match to TRBD1. Germline CDR1 is SEHNR and CDR2 is FQNEAQ (reference sequence). V gave up 5 bases and J gave up 3 bases; unmatched junction bases: 6. The CDR3 spans 15 residues. The CDR3 DNA follows: TGTGCCAGCAGCGGCCGACAGGGATCTAATGAAAAACTGTTTTTT. Translation gives CASSGRQGSNEKLFF.

The chain couples TRBV29-1 to TRBJ2-1; TRBD1 matches 7 bases. Germline V gives CDR1 SQVTM, CDR2 ANQGSEA. Losses at the gene ends were 7 bases for V and 2 bases for J; bases not matched to a gene: 5. The CDR3 runs to 13 residues. Written as DNA, the CDR3 is TGCAGCGGTTCGACAGGGACCTACAATGAGCAGTTCTTC. Protein sequence: CSGSTGTYNEQFF.

J is TRBJ2-7 and V is TRBV10-2; D tentatively fits TRBD1 or TRBD2 (5 bases each). CDR3 size: 12 residues. Germline CDR1 WSHSY, CDR2 SAAADI. The V end lost 3 bases, the J end lost 4 bases, and 7 bases lay between the germline ends. CDR3 sequence: CASSDEGYEQYF. In nucleotides, the CDR3 is TGCGCCAGCAGTGACGAGGGGTACGAGCAGTACTTC.

The sample holds a few counts of this clone. V gene TRBV19 combines with J gene TRBJ1-5; 8 bases match TRBD1. Germline V gene sequence: CDR1 LNHDA, CDR2 SQIVND (reference sequence). This CDR3 comprises 14 residues. V gave up 7 bases and J gave up 4 bases; unmatched junction bases: 6. DNA for the CDR3: TGTGCCAGTACCAGACAGGGGCTTAATCAGCCCCAGCATTTT. Encoded protein: CASTRQGLNQPQHF.

This clone counts as medium-sized. CDR3 coding DNA: TGTGCCAGCAGCTTAGGAGACAGAGGGGAGCAGTACTTC. Its protein is CASSLGDRGEQYF. V and J are TRBV7-9 and TRBJ2-7, with D perhaps being TRBD1 or TRBD2 (5 bases each). CDR1 and CDR2 from the germline V gene are SEHNR and FQNEAQ (reference sequence). Trimming left V 1 base short and J 7 bases short, with 11 bases between. This CDR3 region has 13 residues.

The CDR3 region has the DNA TGTGCCAGCAGTTTATCCACTAGCGGGAGGTACGAGCAGTACTTC. Translation gives CASSLSTSGRYEQYF. The chain uses TRBV28 and TRBJ2-7; TRBD2 matches 12 bases. There are 15 residues in the CDR3. The germline V gene has CDR1 MDHEN and CDR2 SYDVKM. The V and J ends lost 1 base and 4 bases, in that order; junction bases with no gene match: 2.

The chain carries TRBV28 and TRBJ2-3; 10 bases fit TRBD2. CDR1 MDHEN and CDR2 SYDVKM come from the germline V gene. The CDR3 runs 16 residues. Unmatched junction bases numbered 7, after V lost 3 bases and J lost 4 bases. The CDR3 region is CASSLPGLAEADTQYF. In DNA, the CDR3 is TGTGCCAGCAGTTTGCCCGGACTAGCGGAAGCAGATACGCAGTATTTT.